Each of the 5 T cell receptor beta chains below was sequenced from the same sample in a study of blood T cell repertoires in COVID-19. Assay used: immunoSEQ multiplex PCR; TCRdb lists only in-frame clones, some missing. The data contain approximately 110,000 clones, 86% of them singletons. The sample comprised peripheral blood. These receptors were collected from a human donor in a cohort sampled during active COVID-19.

The rearrangement links TRBV4-3 to TRBJ2-1, with D tentatively TRBD2 (5 bases). The germline V and J ends were trimmed by 0 bases and 9 bases, with 21 bases remaining between them. The CDR3 spans 17 residues. From germline, CDR1 is LGHNA and CDR2 YSLEER. This CDR3 reads CASSQDHQSFIAGEQFF. The CDR3 bases are TGCGCCAGCAGCCAAGATCATCAGAGTTTCATCGCGGGTGAGCAGTTCTTC.

The chain links TRBV21-1 to TRBJ2-3; the table's D call of TRBD1 was not tested on the DNA. TRBV21-1 is a pseudogene locus. CDR3 length: 13 amino acids. This chain's CDR3 is CASSKEGVWTQYF. The CDR3 nucleotides are TGTGCCAGCAGCAAAGAGGGGGTGTGGACGCAGTATTTT.

The chain combines TRBV7-2 with TRBJ2-7, with D maybe TRBD1 (6 bases). Germline lookup yields CDR1 SGHTA and CDR2 FQGNSA. CDR3 length equals 15 residues. Trimming removed 5 bases from V and 3 bases from J, with 17 bases in between. CDR3 in amino acids: CASSARTASLYEQYF. CDR3 DNA: TGTGCCAGCAGCGCCCGGACAGCGAGCCTCTACGAGCAGTACTTC.

This clone was seen more than once but under ten times. The V call is TRBV19, the J call TRBJ1-2, with D tentatively TRBD1 (6 bases). Germline CDR1 is LNHDA and CDR2 is SQIVND (reference sequence). V was pared by 4 bases and J by 7 bases, with 22 bases between. This CDR3 comprises 16 residues. DNA for the CDR3: TGTGCCAGTAGTAAACCGACAGGCCAGAAAGTTTTTGGCTACACCTTC. It codes for CASSKPTGQKVFGYTF.

This clone appeared a few times. V and J are TRBV18 and TRBJ1-6; D unclear. V was shortened by 6 bases and J by 7 bases, with 13 bases between the two germline ends. The CDR3 is made up of 14 amino acids. Germline CDR1 is KGHSH and CDR2 is LQKENI. The CDR3 loop is CASSPDGGNSPLHF. In DNA form, the CDR3 reads TGTGCCAGCTCTCCTGACGGAGGGAATTCACCCCTCCACTTT.